The 23 T cell receptor beta chains below were found in one sample sequenced in a study of vaccination and CD4 T cells after COVID-19. These receptors have no identified antigens. Sequenced with the Oncomine TCR Beta short-read assay was DNA taken from cultured CD4+ T cells. A single record per CDR3 protein comes from TCRdb applying MiXCR to the PCR reads. Of 8,400 or so distinct CDR3 sequences detected, about three fifths appear once; the ten largest clones hold 12%. Documented treatment: roughly ten-day PBMC culture with coronavirus spike peptide pools or control peptides (ViraFEST assay). The material was cultured CD4+ T cells from blood, obtained after SARS-CoV-2 vaccination. These receptors originate from a human donor with COVID-19.

V and J are TRBV7-2 and TRBJ1-2; TRBD1 matches 8 bases. The CDR3 totals 15 residues. With V trimmed by 4 bases and J by 4 bases, 8 bases remained unmatched. The germline V gene encodes CDR1 SGHTA and CDR2 FQGNSA. The CDR3 DNA is TGTGCCAGCAGCTCACGGACAGGGCCAGGCTATGGCTACACCTTC. The encoded protein is CASSSRTGPGYGYTF.

This chain connects TRBV29-1 to TRBJ1-2; weak D call: TRBD1 (5 bases). Germline CDR1 and CDR2: SQVTM and ANQGSEA. Trimming removed 3 bases at V and 7 bases at J, with 15 bases between. This CDR3 comprises 13 residues. CDR3 nucleotides: TGCAGCGTTGATGCGTGGGGCGCGGGTGGCTACACCTTC. Protein product: CSVDAWGAGGYTF.

This clonotype showed up just a few times. The rearrangement uses TRBV6-1 and TRBJ2-5, with 7 bases fitting TRBD1. The J segment lost 1 base and the V segment lost 4 bases, leaving 3 bases of the junction unmatched. The CDR3 totals 14 residues. CDR1 and CDR2 from the germline V gene are MNHNS and SASEGT. The CDR3 loop reads CASSAGDSQETQYF. The DNA for the CDR3 is TGTGCCAGCAGTGCAGGGGACAGCCAAGAGACCCAGTACTTC.

The gene calls are TRBV7-2 and TRBJ1-6; a weak D match, TRBD1 (6 bases). Germline CDR1 SGHTA, CDR2 FQGNSA. The CDR3 has 15 amino acids. The V and J ends lost 2 bases and 1 base respectively, with 6 bases between them. CDR3 DNA: TGTGCCAGCAGCTTACAGGGGTCCTATAATTCACCCCTCCACTTT. Its protein product is CASSLQGSYNSPLHF. Looking up the rest from reference TRBV7-2 and TRBJ1-6 gives the full variable domain: GAGVSQSPSNKVTEKGKDVELRCDPISGHTALYWYRQSLGQGLEFLIYFQGNSAPDKSGLPSDRFSAERTGGSVSTLTIQRTQQEDSAVYLCASSLQGSYNSPLHFGNGTRLTVT.

This clonotype has only a few counts. The J gene is TRBJ2-5, the V gene TRBV24-1; TRBD1 is a possible D gene (6 bases). Germline CDR1 and CDR2: KGHDR and SFDVKD. Between the trimmed V and J ends, which lost 4 bases and 5 bases, there was a span of 19 bases. The CDR3 has 16 residues. CDR3 in amino acids: CATSDQSTGKEETQYF. DNA for the CDR3: TGTGCCACCAGTGACCAATCGACAGGCAAGGAGGAGACCCAGTACTTC.

There are a few counts of this clonotype. The V and J genes are TRBV7-6 and TRBJ2-1; tentatively, D is TRBD1 (6 bases). Trimming took off 5 bases at V and 5 bases at J, with 10 bases between the two ends. CDR1 and CDR2 (germline): SGHVS, FNYEAQ. The CDR3 is 13 amino acids. The CDR3 loop is CASSPRTDNEQFF. The CDR3 DNA follows: TGTGCCAGCAGCCCCCGGACAGACAATGAGCAGTTCTTC.

V is TRBV20-1 and J is TRBJ1-6; D might be TRBD1 (5 bases). Germline-derived CDR1 and CDR2 are DFQATT and SNEGSKA (reference sequence). CDR3 size: 15 residues. Deletions cut 2 bases from V and 7 bases from J, with 15 bases between. The CDR3 DNA reads as TGCAGTGCTAGATCCCCGGGGACCGGAAATTCACCCCTCCACTTT. Residues: CSARSPGTGNSPLHF.

This chain connects TRBV19 to TRBJ2-7; 8 bases are a match to TRBD1. CDR1 LNHDA and CDR2 SQIVND come from the germline V gene (reference sequence). J was trimmed by 2 bases and V by 4 bases; bases with no gene match: 7. The CDR3 has 15 residues. DNA for the CDR3: TGTGCCAGTAGTACCACCGGGACAGGAGCCTACGAGCAGTACTTC. As protein: CASSTTGTGAYEQYF.

This clonotype was detected only a few times. The chain recombines TRBV10-3 with TRBJ1-6, with D hard to call. V lost 2 bases to trimming and J lost 0 bases, with 11 bases between them. The CDR3 length is 17 residues. Germline V CDR1 and CDR2: ENHRY, SYGVKD. The CDR3 nucleotides are TGTGCCATCAGTGAGGACCTTATACTCTCCTATAATTCACCCCTCCACTTT. Encoded protein: CAISEDLILSYNSPLHF.

This clonotype was seen more than once but under ten times. The chain employs TRBV20-1 and TRBJ1-1; 8 positions match TRBD1. Per germline, CDR1 DFQATT and CDR2 SNEGSKA (reference sequence). Trimming took 0 bases from V and 5 from J; bases not matched to a gene: 5. The CDR3 loop spans 14 amino acids. CDR3 region: CSARERRGPTEAFF. The CDR3 DNA is TGCAGTGCTAGAGAGCGCAGGGGGCCTACTGAAGCTTTCTTT.

The V gene is TRBV20-1, the J gene TRBJ2-1, with D possibly being TRBD1 (5 bases). V lost 5 bases and J lost 2, with 10 bases in between. The CDR3 has 13 residues. Germline V gene lookup returns CDR1 DFQATT and CDR2 SNEGSKA (reference sequence). The CDR3 sequence: CSAPPGTYNEQFF. The CDR3 DNA reads as TGCAGTGCTCCCCCAGGGACCTACAATGAGCAGTTCTTC.

The V call is TRBV6-1, the J call TRBJ2-3, with TRBD2 matching 9 bases. The CDR3 is made up of 16 amino acids. The V gene end was trimmed by 6 bases and the J gene end by 3 bases; junction bases not matched to a gene: 10. Looked up from germline, CDR1 is MNHNS and CDR2 is SASEGT. The CDR3 spells CASRWGAGGTTDTQYF. DNA for the CDR3: TGTGCCAGCAGGTGGGGGGCGGGGGGGACGACAGATACGCAGTATTTT.

The CDR3 DNA reads TGTGCCAGCAGGCCAGATACTAGCGGGGGGGCCTACTACAATGAGCAGTTCTTC. Translating gives CASRPDTSGGAYYNEQFF. The chain has TRBV6-1 and TRBJ2-1; 13 bases are shared with TRBD2. V was clipped by 6 bases and J by 3 bases; unmatched bases: 11. Germline V CDR1 and CDR2: MNHNS, SASEGT. The CDR3 contains 18 residues.

This clonotype was counted only a few times. The rearrangement joins TRBV6-2 or TRBV6-3 to TRBJ1-2; D possibly corresponds to TRBD1 (6 bases). CDR3 size: 10 residues. Trimming cost V 8 bases and J 7 bases, with 8 bases left between them. CDR1 and CDR2 from the germline V gene are MNHEY and SVGEGT. In DNA, the CDR3 is TGTGCCAGCCGGGACATTGGCTACACCTTC. Translation gives CASRDIGYTF.

The rearrangement uses TRBV7-9 and TRBJ2-5, with 7 bases aligning to TRBD1. Per germline, CDR1 SEHNR and CDR2 FQNEAQ (reference sequence). CDR3 length: 16 amino acids. The V segment lost 2 bases and the J segment 2 bases; nucleotides outside the gene matches: 8. CDR3 residues: CASSLIVPRGQETQYF. CDR3 in DNA: TGTGCCAGCAGCTTAATCGTACCCAGGGGGCAAGAGACCCAGTACTTC. Full variable domain (remainder filled in from reference TRBV7-9 and TRBJ2-5): DTGVSQNPRHKITKRGQNVTFRCDPISEHNRLYWYRQTLGQGPEFLTYFQNEAQLEKSRLLSDRFSAERPKGSFSTLEIQRTEQGDSAMYLCASSLIVPRGQETQYFGPGTRLLVL.

V gene TRBV6-1 combines with J gene TRBJ2-3; 9 nucleotides agree with TRBD2. CDR3 size: 13 residues. V trimming: 8 bases; J trimming: 6 bases; junction bases outside the gene matches: 6. The germline V gene encodes CDR1 MNHNS and CDR2 SASEGT. The CDR3 bases are TGTGCCAGCGAGGCGGGGGGGAGGGATACGCAGTATTTT. It is translated as CASEAGGRDTQYF.

J is TRBJ1-3 and V is TRBV7-2; D is unresolved. The CDR3 spans 17 residues. V lost 5 bases and J lost 3, with 20 bases in between. The germline V gene has CDR1 SGHTA and CDR2 FQGNSA. DNA of the CDR3: TGTGCCAGCAGCCCCGCCGCTCTGGCGTTCCGTGGAAACACCATATATTTT. This gives the protein CASSPAALAFRGNTIYF.

The J gene is TRBJ2-3, the V gene TRBV27; TRBD2 agrees at 15 bases. This CDR3 has 20 residues. The V gene end was trimmed by 4 bases and the J gene end by 5 bases; junction bases not matched to a gene: 16. Germline-derived CDR1 and CDR2 are MNHEY and SMNVEV (reference sequence). The CDR3 coding sequence is TGTGCCAGCAGTTCCTACCAGGGAGGGACTAGCGGGGGGATCTTAGATACGCAGTATTTT. As protein: CASSSYQGGTSGGILDTQYF.

The chain carries TRBV7-9 and TRBJ2-7; 7 nucleotides match TRBD1. This CDR3 is 14 amino acids long. Germline CDR1 and CDR2: SEHNR and FQNEAQ (reference sequence). The J segment lost 2 bases and the V segment lost 3 bases, leaving 4 bases of the junction unmatched. The CDR3 DNA is TGTGCCAGCAGCTTGGGGACAGTTGCCTACGAGCAGTACTTC. Its translation is CASSLGTVAYEQYF. The full variable domain, its missing parts supplied by reference TRBV7-9 and TRBJ2-7, is DTGVSQNPRHKITKRGQNVTFRCDPISEHNRLYWYRQTLGQGPEFLTYFQNEAQLEKSRLLSDRFSAERPKGSFSTLEIQRTEQGDSAMYLCASSLGTVAYEQYFGPGTRLTVT.

The rearrangement links TRBV20-1 to TRBJ2-2, with D possibly matching TRBD1 (8 bases). The CDR3 has 13 amino acids. With 6 bases removed from V and 6 bases from J, the gap between germline ends came to 14 bases. CDR1 is DFQATT, CDR2 SNEGSKA, per germline (reference sequence). DNA for the CDR3: TGCAGTGCGAGGACAGGGAGGGCCGGGGAGCTGTTTTTT. Protein: CSARTGRAGELFF.

There are a few counts of this clonotype. This rearrangement joins TRBV20-1 to TRBJ2-3; perhaps TRBD2 as D (6 bases). CDR1 is DFQATT, CDR2 SNEGSKA, per germline (reference sequence). This CDR3 is 14 amino acids long. V was cut by 0 bases and J by 1 base, with 8 bases left in between. The CDR3: CSARDWRGTDTQYF. The CDR3 coding sequence is TGCAGTGCTAGAGATTGGAGGGGCACAGATACGCAGTATTTT.

The V and J genes are TRBV6-1 and TRBJ2-5; D not certain. From germline, CDR1 is MNHNS and CDR2 SASEGT. V lost 7 bases and J lost 13, with 16 bases in between. This CDR3 spans 11 amino acids. The CDR3 nucleotides are TGTGCCAGCATAAAACGAGAGCATTGGTACTTC. It translates to CASIKREHWYF.

The chain has TRBV18 and TRBJ1-2; D might be TRBD1 (5 bases). The length of the CDR3 is 16 residues. In germline, CDR1 is KGHSH, CDR2 LQKENI. Trimming took 3 bases from V and 2 from J, leaving 16 bases between them. The CDR3 DNA is TGTGCCAGCTCACCCCTGCCCGGAGGGGAGAACTATGGCTACACCTTC. Its translation is CASSPLPGGENYGYTF.